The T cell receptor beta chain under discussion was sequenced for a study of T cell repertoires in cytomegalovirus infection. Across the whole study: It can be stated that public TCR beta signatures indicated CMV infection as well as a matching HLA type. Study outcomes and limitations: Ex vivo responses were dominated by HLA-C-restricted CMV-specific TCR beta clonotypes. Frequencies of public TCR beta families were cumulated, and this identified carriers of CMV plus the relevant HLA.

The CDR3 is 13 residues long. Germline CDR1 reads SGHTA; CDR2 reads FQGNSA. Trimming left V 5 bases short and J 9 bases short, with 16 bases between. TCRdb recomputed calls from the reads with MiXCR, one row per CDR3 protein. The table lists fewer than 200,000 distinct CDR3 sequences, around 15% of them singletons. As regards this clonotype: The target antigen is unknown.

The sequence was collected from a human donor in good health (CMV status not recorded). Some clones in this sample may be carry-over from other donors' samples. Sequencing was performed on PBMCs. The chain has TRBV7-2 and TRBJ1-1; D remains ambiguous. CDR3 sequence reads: CASSTPAAAKAFF. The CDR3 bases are TGTGCCAGCAGCACCCCCGCGGCAGCTAAAGCTTTCTTT.